A selection of T cell receptor beta chains follows, all from one sample in a study of blood T cell repertoires in COVID-19. Method: immunoSEQ multiplex PCR; TCRdb's copy keeps in-frame clones and lacks some. The sample shows more than 200,000 clones, 87% of them seen only once. Specimen: PBMCs or T cells enriched from blood (not recorded which). Every receptor here comes from a man aged 25 to 45 in a cohort exposed to, infected with or recovered from COVID-19 (not recorded which). The CDR3 runs from the conserved cysteine through the conserved F or W. D genes are given only for firm matches. Size values are once, few and many counts, or a class for expanded clones, and some rows have none.

TRBJ1-1,NA,TRBV27,NA,TGTGCCAGCAGTTTCGGCGGGATGAACACTGAAGCTTTCTTT,CASSFGGMNTEAFF
TRBJ2-3,few,TRBV5-6,NA,TGTGCCAGCAGCTTCTCGGCTTCAGGGACGCAGTATTTT,CASSFSASGTQYF
TRBJ2-5,NA,TRBV4-2,NA,TGTGCCAGCAGCCGAGGGACCCCAGGGGCCGAGGAGACCCAGTACTTC,CASSRGTPGAEETQYF
TRBJ1-2,NA,TRBV25-1,NA,TGTGCCAGCAGTGAATACCCGGGATATGGCTACACCTTC,CASSEYPGYGYTF
TRBJ2-6,NA,TRBV19,TRBD1,TGTGCCAGTAGTATTACCAGGGGGACTGGGGCCAACGTCCTGACTTTC,CASSITRGTGANVLTF
TRBJ1-6,NA,TRBV18,NA,TGTGCCAGCTCACCAGGGCAGAAGCATTCACCCCTCCACTTT,CASSPGQKHSPLHF
TRBJ2-7,NA,TRBV5-4,TRBD2,TGTGCCAGCAGCTTGGAGCCTAGCGGGGGGAGCTCCTACGAGCAGTACTTC,CASSLEPSGGSSYEQYF
TRBJ1-1,NA,TRBV5-1,NA,TGCGCCAGCAGCTTGGGGACATACATGAACACTGAAGCTTTCTTT,CASSLGTYMNTEAFF
TRBJ1-5,NA,TRBV18,NA,TGTGCCAGCTCACCAGGGGCCACCATAACGGGCAATCAGCCCCAGCATTTT,CASSPGATITGNQPQHF
TRBJ2-7,NA,TRBV3-1/TRBV3-2,TRBD2,TGTGCCAGCAGCCAAGAAACGGGAGGGCCCCACGAGCAGTACTTC,CASSQETGGPHEQYF
TRBJ2-5,NA,TRBV7-9,TRBD1,TGTGCCAGCAGCCCCGGGACAGGGGGCCAAGAGACCCAGTACTTC,CASSPGTGGQETQYF
TRBJ2-1,NA,TRBV5-1,NA,TGCGCCAGCAGCCGAACGGCGGGAAGTGTGGGGAATGAGCAGTTCTTC,CASSRTAGSVGNEQFF
TRBJ1-5,NA,TRBV7-2,TRBD1,TGTGCCAGCAGCTTAGCGGCGACAGGGACTCAGCCCCAGCATTTT,CASSLAATGTQPQHF
TRBJ2-3,NA,TRBV7-6,NA,TGTGCCAGCAGCCTGGGGACTCCTGACACGCAGTATTTT,CASSLGTPDTQYF
TRBJ2-5,NA,TRBV2,TRBD2,TGTGCCAGCCGGACTAGCGGGAATGGGTGGAAACAAGAGACCCAGTACTTC,CASRTSGNGWKQETQYF
TRBJ1-2,NA,TRBV4-1,NA,TGCGCCAGCAGCCGCCTCTCCCGGGAGGAGGGGTATGGCTACACCTTC,CASSRLSREEGYGYTF
TRBJ2-3,few,TRBV7-9,NA,TGTGCCAGCAGCTTCGGGATTACACCAGATACGCAGTATTTT,CASSFGITPDTQYF
TRBJ2-7,once,TRBV28,NA,TGTGGTTCCTTCCCCGGCGGGACCTCCTACGAGCAGTACTTC,CGSFPGGTSYEQYF
TRBJ2-7,NA,TRBV4-3,TRBD2,TGCGCCAGCAGCCAAGAGGCCGGGACTAGCGGGGACGAGCAGTACTTC,CASSQEAGTSGDEQYF
TRBJ1-3,NA,TRBV4-2,NA,TGTGCCAGCAGCCAAGACCAGTTCTCTGGAAACACCATATATTTT,CASSQDQFSGNTIYF
TRBJ2-7,NA,TRBV6-5,NA,TGTGCCAGCAGTTTCGACTGGTTCTACGAGCAGTACTTC,CASSFDWFYEQYF
TRBJ2-5,once,TRBV5-1,TRBD1,TGCGCCAGCAGCTTTCCTCCGATGGGACAGAAAGAGACCCAGTACTTC,CASSFPPMGQKETQYF
TRBJ1-1,few,TRBV6-5,NA,TGTGCCAGCCCCCTAGACAGGAGGAACACTGAAGCTTTCTTT,CASPLDRRNTEAFF
TRBJ1-5,NA,TRBV28,NA,TGTGCCAGCAGCCTTCAGATCAATCAGCCCCAGCATTTT,CASSLQINQPQHF
TRBJ1-1,NA,TRBV7-2,NA,TGTGCCAGCAGCTTACAGGGATTCGCTAACACTGAAGCTTTCTTT,CASSLQGFANTEAFF
TRBJ1-2,NA,TRBV6-5,NA,TGTGCCAGCAGTTGGGGCCAGGGTACCCTTGGCTACACCTTC,CASSWGQGTLGYTF
TRBJ1-1,NA,TRBV28,TRBD1,TGTGCCAGCAGTATTAGACAGGGGGCGGGAGCTGAAGCTTTCTTT,CASSIRQGAGAEAFF
TRBJ2-2,NA,TRBV11-3,NA,TGTGCCAGCAGTTCCGTTGGACAGATGAACACCGGGGAGCTGTTTTTT,CASSSVGQMNTGELFF
TRBJ2-1,NA,TRBV6-5,NA,TGTGCCAGCAGTCAGACGTCCGGACTAATGAATGAGCAGTTCTTC,CASSQTSGLMNEQFF
TRBJ1-1,NA,TRBV10-1,TRBD1,TGCGCCAGCAGACTAGACAGGGCGGGGGAAGCTTTCTTT,CASRLDRAGEAFF
TRBJ2-2,NA,TRBV5-1,NA,TGCGCCAGCAGCGAGGCTACAGGAGGGTGGTCCGGGGAGCTGTTTTTT,CASSEATGGWSGELFF
TRBJ2-7,NA,TRBV6-2/TRBV6-3,NA,TGTGCCAGCAGCCGGGACAATGACGAGCAGTACTTC,CASSRDNDEQYF
TRBJ2-5,NA,TRBV7-3,TRBD1,TGTGCCAGCAGCCCAGGACAGGGAGAGACCCAGTACTTC,CASSPGQGETQYF
TRBJ1-1,once,TRBV14,NA,TGTGCCAGCAGCCAAGATTACAGCGGCACTGAAGCTTTCTTT,CASSQDYSGTEAFF
TRBJ1-2,NA,TRBV11-2,NA,TGTGCCAGCTCTTCTGGGGGGTTATACACCTTC,CASSSGGLYTF
TRBJ2-1,NA,TRBV9,NA,TGTGCCAGCAGCGTAGAAGGAGGGTCGGCTATTGAGCAGTTCTTC,CASSVEGGSAIEQFF
TRBJ2-3,NA,TRBV29-1,TRBD2,TGCAGCGTTGAGAGACTAGCGGGAGGGAGAGATACGCAGTATTTT,CSVERLAGGRDTQYF
TRBJ2-7,few,TRBV12-2,NA,TGTGCAAGTCGCTTAGGGAGGGCGGAGCCCCAGATTTACGAGCAGTACTTC,CASRLGRAEPQIYEQYF
TRBJ2-3,NA,TRBV12-3/TRBV12-4,NA,TGTGCCAGCAGTCCGGGGAATACGCAGTATTTT,CASSPGNTQYF
TRBJ2-2,NA,TRBV7-6,TRBD2,TGTGCCAGCAGCCCGGTCTTGGGACGGGCGGGAGGGCCCGGGGAGCTGTTTTTT,CASSPVLGRAGGPGELFF
TRBJ2-1,NA,TRBV9,NA,TGTGCCAGCAGCGTAGGGTGGGGACTGGGGGAAAGCTCCTACAATGAGCAGTTCTTC,CASSVGWGLGESSYNEQFF
TRBJ2-1,NA,TRBV15,NA,TGTGCCACCAGCCCCATCGGATTAGCGGACTACAATGAGCAGTTCTTC,CATSPIGLADYNEQFF
TRBJ2-7,NA,TRBV27,NA,TGTGCCAGCAGTTTGAGGGGGTTCATGCCCTACGAGCAGTACTTC,CASSLRGFMPYEQYF
TRBJ1-3,NA,TRBV19,NA,TGTGCCAGTAGTATACCCTGGGAGGGTGGAAACACCATATATTTT,CASSIPWEGGNTIYF
TRBJ2-5,NA,TRBV6-5,NA,TGTGCCAGCAGTTTTGGAGCTCAAGAGACCCAGTACTTC,CASSFGAQETQYF
TRBJ1-4,NA,TRBV25-1,NA,TGTGCCAGCAGTGAATTTGGGGCAGCAACTAATGAAAAACTGTTTTTT,CASSEFGAATNEKLFF
TRBJ1-2,NA,TRBV28,NA,TGTGCCAGCAGTTTAATGGGCAGGTTAGACTATGGCTACACCTTC,CASSLMGRLDYGYTF
TRBJ2-1,NA,TRBV7-2,NA,TGTGCCAGCAGCTCCGCTCACGGGTCCTACAATGAGCAGTTCTTC,CASSSAHGSYNEQFF
TRBJ2-7,NA,TRBV9,TRBD2,TGTGCCAGCAGCGAGACTAGCGGGATGTACGAGCAGTACTTC,CASSETSGMYEQYF